The TCR beta chain described here comes from a study of T cells in Graves' hyperthyroidism and ophthalmopathy. The source material, RNA transcripts, was used to amplify TCR beta CDR3 regions. During a first-round RT-PCR of the TCR CDR3, the HTBI primer set was used. TCRdb redid the calling of the multiplex PCR reads with MiXCR, one entry per CDR3 protein. The sample consists of approximately 400,000 distinct CDR3 sequences, about 15% of them appearing once. Germline V gene lookup returns CDR1 LNHNV and CDR2 YYDKDF (reference sequence). Trimming pared 1 base from V and 3 bases from J, leaving 15 bases between. This CDR3 is built from 16 residues. Together with thyroid ultrasound, orbital computed tomography, serum thyroxine and TRAb, clinical symptoms were used for diagnoses.

The TCR originated in a woman aged 25 to 45 with Graves' hyperthyroidism. The material sequenced was blood. The chain carries TRBV15 and TRBJ2-5, with D perhaps TRBD1 or TRBD2 (5 bases each). CDR3 protein: CATSRGGRAPEETQYF. For the CDR3, the DNA is TGTGCCACCAGCAGAGGGGGACGGGCCCCGGAAGAGACCCAGTACTTC.